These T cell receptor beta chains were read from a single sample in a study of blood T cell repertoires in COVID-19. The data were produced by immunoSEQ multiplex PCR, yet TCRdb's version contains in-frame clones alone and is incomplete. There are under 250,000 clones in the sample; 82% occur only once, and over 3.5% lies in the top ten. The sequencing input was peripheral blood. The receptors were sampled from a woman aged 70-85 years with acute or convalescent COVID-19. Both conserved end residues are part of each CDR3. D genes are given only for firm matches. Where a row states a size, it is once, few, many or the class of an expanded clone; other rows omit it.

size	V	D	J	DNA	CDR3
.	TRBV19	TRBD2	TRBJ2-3	TGTGCCAGTAGTATAGGACTAGCGGGGGGGCGAGGTAGGGCAGATACGCAGTATTTT	CASSIGLAGGRGRADTQYF
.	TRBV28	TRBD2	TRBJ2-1	TGTGCCAGCAGTAGGACTAGCGGTACCAATGAGCAGTTCTTC	CASSRTSGTNEQFF
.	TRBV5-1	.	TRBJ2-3	TGCGCCAGCAGCTTGGGCGACAGGGAGGACACAGATACGCAGTATTTT	CASSLGDREDTDTQYF
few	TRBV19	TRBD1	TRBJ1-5	TGTGCCTCCCAAGGACAGGGGAGGCAGCCCCAGCATTTT	CASQGQGRQPQHF
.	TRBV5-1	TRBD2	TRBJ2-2	TGCGCCAGCAGCCTGGCGGGGGGGCACGGGGAGCTGTTTTTT	CASSLAGGHGELFF
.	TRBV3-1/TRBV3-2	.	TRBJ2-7	TGTGCCAGCAGCCAAATATACGAGCAGTACTTC	CASSQIYEQYF
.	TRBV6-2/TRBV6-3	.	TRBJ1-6	TGTGCCAGCAGTTACTCCCCAGGGGTTGGTTCACCCCTCCACTTT	CASSYSPGVGSPLHF
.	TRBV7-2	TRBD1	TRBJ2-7	TGTGCCAGCAGCCCCGGGACAGGATTTTACGAGCAGTACTTC	CASSPGTGFYEQYF
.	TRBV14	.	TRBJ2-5	TGTGCCAGCAGCCAAGGGAAGGGGTATCAAGAGACCCAGTACTTC	CASSQGKGYQETQYF
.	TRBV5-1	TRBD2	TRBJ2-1	TGCGCCAGCAGCCCAGGGGATCTAGCGGGGGGCGGTAATGAGCAGTTCTTC	CASSPGDLAGGGNEQFF
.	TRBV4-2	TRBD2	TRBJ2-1	TGTGCCAGCAGCCAAGAGCCTAGCGGGGGGCGGCGCCACAATGAGCAGTTCTTC	CASSQEPSGGRRHNEQFF
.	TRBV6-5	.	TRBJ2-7	TGTGCCAGCAGTACCCGGACAGTAAATTCCTACGAGCAGTACTTC	CASSTRTVNSYEQYF
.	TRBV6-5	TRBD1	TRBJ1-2	TGTGCCAGCAGTTACTCGGCAGGGGGAGGCTACACCTTC	CASSYSAGGGYTF
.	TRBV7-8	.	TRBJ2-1	TGTGCCAGCAGCCGGGGGGCCAGAACCTACAATGAGCAGTTCTTC	CASSRGARTYNEQFF
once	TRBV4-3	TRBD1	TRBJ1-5	TGCGCCAGCAGCCAAATCAGGGGGACCGATGAGCCCCAGCATTTT	CASSQIRGTDEPQHF
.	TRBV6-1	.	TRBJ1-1	TGTGCCAGCAGTGAGCTTCGGGGGAACACTGAAGCTTTCTTT	CASSELRGNTEAFF
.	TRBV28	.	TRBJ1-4	TGTGCCAGCAGTTGGGGCGGGGGGACTAATGAAAAACTGTTTTTT	CASSWGGGTNEKLFF
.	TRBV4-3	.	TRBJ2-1	TGCGCCAGCAGCCAAGATGGGGCAGGGTTCAATGAGCAGTTCTTC	CASSQDGAGFNEQFF
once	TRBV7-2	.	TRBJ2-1	TGTGCCAGCAGCTTGAGCTCCTACAATGAGCAGTTCTTC	CASSLSSYNEQFF
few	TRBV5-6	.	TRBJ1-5	TGTGCCAGCAGCTCAGGGTTTCAGCCCCAGCATTTT	CASSSGFQPQHF
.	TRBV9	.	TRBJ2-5	TGTGCCAGCAGCGTAGTGGCCAGCCAAGAGACCCAGTACTTC	CASSVVASQETQYF
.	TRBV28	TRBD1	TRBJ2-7	TGTGCCAGCAGTCCCTCAGGGGGCCCGGGGCAGTACTTC	CASSPSGGPGQYF
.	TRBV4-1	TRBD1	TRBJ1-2	TGCGCCAGCAGCCATCAACAGGGGGCCAAAAACTATGGCTACACCTTC	CASSHQQGAKNYGYTF
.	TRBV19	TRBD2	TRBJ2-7	TGTGCCAGTAGTATCGCTAGCGGGGGTCCTCCCTACGAGCAGTACTTC	CASSIASGGPPYEQYF
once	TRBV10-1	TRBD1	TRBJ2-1	TGCGCCAGCCGGGACAGGGGGTCAAATGAGCAGTTCTTC	CASRDRGSNEQFF
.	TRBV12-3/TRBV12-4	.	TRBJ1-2	TGTGCCAGCACCCTTTTGGGCGGCTACACCTTC	CASTLLGGYTF
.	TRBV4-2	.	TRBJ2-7	TGTGCCAGCAGCCAAGATAGTAGTAGGGGACTGGTCTACGAGCAGTACTTC	CASSQDSSRGLVYEQYF
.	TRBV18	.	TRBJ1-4	TGTGCCAGCTCACAATTAACAGGCGCAACTAATGAAAAACTGTTTTTT	CASSQLTGATNEKLFF
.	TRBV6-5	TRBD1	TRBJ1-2	TGTGCCAGCAGTTACACAACAAGGACAGGGCCGGATGGCTACACCTTC	CASSYTTRTGPDGYTF
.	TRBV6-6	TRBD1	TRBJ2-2	TGTGCCAGCAGTTACTTAGGGGGCGCGAACACCGGGGAGCTGTTTTTT	CASSYLGGANTGELFF
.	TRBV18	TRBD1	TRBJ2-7	TGTGCCAGCTCACCGCAGGACAGGCTGCAGTACTTC	CASSPQDRLQYF
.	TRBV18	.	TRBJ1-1	TGTGCCAGCTCACCACTGACAGTTTCCCTGAACACTGAAGCTTTCTTT	CASSPLTVSLNTEAFF
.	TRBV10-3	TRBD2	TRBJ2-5	TGTGCCATCAGTGAGTGGGGGGGCCAAGAGACCCAGTACTTC	CAISEWGGQETQYF
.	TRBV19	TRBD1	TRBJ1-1	TGTGCCAGTAGTATAGGGAGGACAGGCCGGGGGAACACTGAAGCTTTCTTT	CASSIGRTGRGNTEAFF
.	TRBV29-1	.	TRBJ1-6	TGCAGCGTCCACGGACGGGGGGGAACAGAAAATAATTCACCCCTCCACTTT	CSVHGRGGTENNSPLHF
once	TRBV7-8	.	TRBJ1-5	TGTGCCAGCAGCTTAAGGGAGAGCAATCAGCCCCAGCATTTT	CASSLRESNQPQHF
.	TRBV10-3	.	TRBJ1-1	TGTGCCATCAGTGAAGGGGAAGGCACTGAAGCTTTCTTT	CAISEGEGTEAFF